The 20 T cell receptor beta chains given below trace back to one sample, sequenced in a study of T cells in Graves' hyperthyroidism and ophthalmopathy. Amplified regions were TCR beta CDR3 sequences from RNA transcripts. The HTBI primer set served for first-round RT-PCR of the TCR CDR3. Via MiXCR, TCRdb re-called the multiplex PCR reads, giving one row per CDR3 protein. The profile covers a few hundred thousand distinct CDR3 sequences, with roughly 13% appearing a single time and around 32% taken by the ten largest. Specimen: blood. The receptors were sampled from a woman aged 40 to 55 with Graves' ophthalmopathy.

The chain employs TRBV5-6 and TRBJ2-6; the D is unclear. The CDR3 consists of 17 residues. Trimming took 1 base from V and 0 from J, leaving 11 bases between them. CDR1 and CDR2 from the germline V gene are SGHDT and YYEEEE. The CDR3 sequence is CASSLYSLFSGANVLTF. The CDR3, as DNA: TGTGCCAGCAGCTTGTATAGCCTCTTCTCTGGGGCCAACGTCCTGACTTTC.

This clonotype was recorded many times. This CDR3 is CASKDRPNTEAFF. The CDR3 nucleotides are TGTGCCAGCAAGGACAGACCAAACACTGAAGCTTTCTTT. The rearrangement uses TRBV2 and TRBJ1-1; weak D call: TRBD1 (6 bases). CDR1 and CDR2 from the germline V gene are SNHLY and FYNNEI. The CDR3 runs to 13 residues. The V and J ends lost 7 bases and 2 bases respectively, with 11 bases between them. Filled out from reference TRBV2 and TRBJ1-1, the complete variable domain reads EPEVTQTPSHQVTQMGQEVILRCVPISNHLYFYWYRQILGQKVEFLVSFYNNEISEKSEIFDDQFSVERPDGSNFTLKIRSTKLEDSAMYFCASKDRPNTEAFFGQGTRLTVV.

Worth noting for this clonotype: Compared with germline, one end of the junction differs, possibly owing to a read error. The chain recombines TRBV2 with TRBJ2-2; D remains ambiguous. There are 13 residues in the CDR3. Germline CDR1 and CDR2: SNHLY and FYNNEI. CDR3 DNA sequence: TGTGTCAGCAGTAGTTACCTCACCGGGGAGCTGTTTTTT. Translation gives CVSSSYLTGELFF.

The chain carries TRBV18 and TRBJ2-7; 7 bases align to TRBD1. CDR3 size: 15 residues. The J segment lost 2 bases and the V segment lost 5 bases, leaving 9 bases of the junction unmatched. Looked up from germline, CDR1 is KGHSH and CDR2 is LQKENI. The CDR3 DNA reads TGTGCCAGCTCAAAAACGGGACAGAGCACCTACGAGCAGTACTTC. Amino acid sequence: CASSKTGQSTYEQYF.

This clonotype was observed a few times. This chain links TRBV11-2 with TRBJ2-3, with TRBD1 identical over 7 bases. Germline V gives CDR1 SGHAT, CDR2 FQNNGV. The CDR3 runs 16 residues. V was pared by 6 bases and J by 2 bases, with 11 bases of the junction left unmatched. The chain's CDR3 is CASSPGSRGFTDTQYF. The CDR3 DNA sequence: TGTGCCAGCAGTCCCGGGTCCAGGGGGTTCACAGATACGCAGTATTTT.

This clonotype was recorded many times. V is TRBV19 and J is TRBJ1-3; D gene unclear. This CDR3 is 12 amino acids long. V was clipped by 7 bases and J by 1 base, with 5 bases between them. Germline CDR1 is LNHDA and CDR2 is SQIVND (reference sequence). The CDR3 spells CASMQSGNTIYF. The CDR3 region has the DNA TGTGCCAGTATGCAGTCTGGAAACACCATATATTTT.

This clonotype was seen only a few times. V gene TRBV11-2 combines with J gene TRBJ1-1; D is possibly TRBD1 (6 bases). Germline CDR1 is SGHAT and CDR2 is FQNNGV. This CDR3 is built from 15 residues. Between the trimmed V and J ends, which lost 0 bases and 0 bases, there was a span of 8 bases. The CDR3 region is CASSLEQGLNTEAFF. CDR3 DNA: TGTGCCAGCAGCTTAGAACAGGGATTGAACACTGAAGCTTTCTTT. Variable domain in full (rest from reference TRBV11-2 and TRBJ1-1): EAGVAQSPRYKIIEKRQSVAFWCNPISGHATLYWYQQILGQGPKLLIQFQNNGVVDDSQLPKDRFSAERLKGVDSTLKIQPAKLEDSAVYLCASSLEQGLNTEAFFGQGTRLTVV.

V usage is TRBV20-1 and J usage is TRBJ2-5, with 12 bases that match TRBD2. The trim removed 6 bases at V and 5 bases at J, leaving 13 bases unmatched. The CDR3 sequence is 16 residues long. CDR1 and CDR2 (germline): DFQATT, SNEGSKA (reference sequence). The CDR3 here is CSASVPGTSGLETQYF. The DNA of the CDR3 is TGCAGTGCGAGTGTTCCCGGGACTAGCGGGCTCGAGACCCAGTACTTC.

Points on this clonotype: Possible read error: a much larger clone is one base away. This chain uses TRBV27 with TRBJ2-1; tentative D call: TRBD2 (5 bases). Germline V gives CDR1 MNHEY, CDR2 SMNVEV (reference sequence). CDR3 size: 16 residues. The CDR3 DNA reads TGTGCTCCCAAGCGGACCCGGCTGGACTCCTACAATGAGCAGTTCTTC. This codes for CAPKRTRLDSYNEQFF.

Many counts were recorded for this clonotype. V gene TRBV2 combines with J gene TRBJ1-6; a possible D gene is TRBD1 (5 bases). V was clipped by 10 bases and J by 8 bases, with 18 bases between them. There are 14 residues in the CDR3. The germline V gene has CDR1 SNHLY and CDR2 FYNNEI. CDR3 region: CATYVQGIDSPLHF. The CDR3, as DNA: TGTGCCACCTACGTCCAGGGAATTGATTCACCCCTCCACTTT.

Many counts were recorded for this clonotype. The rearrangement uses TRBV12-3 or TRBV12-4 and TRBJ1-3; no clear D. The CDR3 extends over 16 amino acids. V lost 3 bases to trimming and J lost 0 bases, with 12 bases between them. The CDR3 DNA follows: TGTGCCAGCAGTTTGCTAACAGCGAACTCTGGAAACACCATATATTTT. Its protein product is CASSLLTANSGNTIYF.

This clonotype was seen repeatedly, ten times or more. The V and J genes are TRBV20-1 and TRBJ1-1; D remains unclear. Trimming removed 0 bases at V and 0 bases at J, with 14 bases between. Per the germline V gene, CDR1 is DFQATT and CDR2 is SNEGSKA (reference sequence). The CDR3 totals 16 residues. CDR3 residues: CSARDRRVGMNTEAFF. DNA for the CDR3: TGCAGTGCTAGAGACCGACGGGTGGGCATGAACACTGAAGCTTTCTTT.

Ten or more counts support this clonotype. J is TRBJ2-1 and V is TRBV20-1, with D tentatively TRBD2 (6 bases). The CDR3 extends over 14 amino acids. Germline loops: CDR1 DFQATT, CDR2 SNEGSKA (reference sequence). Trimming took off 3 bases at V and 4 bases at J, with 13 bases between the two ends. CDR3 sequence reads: CSASRLVGYNEQFF. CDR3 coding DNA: TGCAGTGCTAGTAGACTAGTGGGATACAATGAGCAGTTCTTC.

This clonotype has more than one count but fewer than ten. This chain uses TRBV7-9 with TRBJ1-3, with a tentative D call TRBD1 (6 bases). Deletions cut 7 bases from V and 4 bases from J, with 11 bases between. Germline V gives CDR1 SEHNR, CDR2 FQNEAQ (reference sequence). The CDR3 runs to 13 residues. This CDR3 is CASTLTGGNTIYF. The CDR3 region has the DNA TGTGCCAGCACCCTGACAGGAGGAAACACCATATATTTT. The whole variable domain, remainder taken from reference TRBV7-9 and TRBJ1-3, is DTGVSQNPRHKITKRGQNVTFRCDPISEHNRLYWYRQTLGQGPEFLTYFQNEAQLEKSRLLSDRFSAERPKGSFSTLEIQRTEQGDSAMYLCASTLTGGNTIYFGEGSWLTVV.

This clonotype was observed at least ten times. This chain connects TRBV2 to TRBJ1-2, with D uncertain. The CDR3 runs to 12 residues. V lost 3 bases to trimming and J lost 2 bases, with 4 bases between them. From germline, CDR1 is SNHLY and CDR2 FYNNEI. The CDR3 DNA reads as TGTGCCAGCAGTGACAGAAACTATGGCTACACCTTC. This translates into CASSDRNYGYTF.

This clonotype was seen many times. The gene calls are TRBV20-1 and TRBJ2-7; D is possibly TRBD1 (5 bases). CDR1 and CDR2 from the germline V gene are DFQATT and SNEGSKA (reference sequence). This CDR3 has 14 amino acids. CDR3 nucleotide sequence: TGCCGAAAGGTTGGGGCAGGGTGGTTCCACGAGCAGTACTTC. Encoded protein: CRKVGAGWFHEQYF.

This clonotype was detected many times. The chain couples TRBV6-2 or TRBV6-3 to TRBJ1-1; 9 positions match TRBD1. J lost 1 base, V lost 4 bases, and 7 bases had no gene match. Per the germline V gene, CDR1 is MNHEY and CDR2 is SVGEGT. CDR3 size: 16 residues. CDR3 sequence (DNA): TGTGCCAGCAGTTTATTGACAGGGGGTACGAACACTGAAGCTTTCTTT. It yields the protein CASSLLTGGTNTEAFF.

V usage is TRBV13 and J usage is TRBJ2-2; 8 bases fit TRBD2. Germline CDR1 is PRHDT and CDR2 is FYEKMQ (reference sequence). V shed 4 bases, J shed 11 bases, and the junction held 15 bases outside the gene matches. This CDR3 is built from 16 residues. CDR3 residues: CASSSGTGTGRAELFF. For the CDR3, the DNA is TGTGCCAGCAGCTCGGGAACCGGGACCGGGAGGGCTGAGCTGTTTTTT. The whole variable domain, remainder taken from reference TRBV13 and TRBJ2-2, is AAGVIQSPRHLIKEKRETATLKCYPIPRHDTVYWYQQGPGQDPQFLISFYEKMQSDKGSIPDRFSAQQFSDYHSELNMSSLELGDSALYFCASSSGTGTGRAELFFGEGSRLTVL.

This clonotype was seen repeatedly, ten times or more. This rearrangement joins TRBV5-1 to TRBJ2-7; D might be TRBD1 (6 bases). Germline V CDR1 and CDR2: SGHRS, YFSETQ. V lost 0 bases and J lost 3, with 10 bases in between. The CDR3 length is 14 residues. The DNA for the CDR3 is TGCGCCAGCAGCTTGGGGGTAGGGGGCTACGAGCAGTACTTC. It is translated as CASSLGVGGYEQYF.

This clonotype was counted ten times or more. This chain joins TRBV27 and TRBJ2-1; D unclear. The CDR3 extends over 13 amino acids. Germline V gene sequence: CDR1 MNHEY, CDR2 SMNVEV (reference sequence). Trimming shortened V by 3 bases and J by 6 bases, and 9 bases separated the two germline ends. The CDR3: CASSFKPGNEQFF. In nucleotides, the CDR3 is TGTGCCAGCAGTTTCAAGCCTGGCAATGAGCAGTTCTTC.